What follows are 17 T cell receptor beta chains derived from one specimen sequenced in a study of beta chain features in type 1 diabetes. Isolated RNA was reverse transcribed in full, so expressed TCRB transcripts were sequenced. Some clones are missing from TCRdb's copy, which holds only in-frame ones; the method was immunoSEQ multiplex PCR. The sample has 95,000 to 150,000 clones, less than 20% seen once; the top ten hold approximately 2.3%. These TCRs' antigens remain unknown. General study findings and limits: Moderately but significantly shorter TCRB CDR3s were found in Type 1 diabetes patients in all four CD4+ subsets.

Material for sequencing was central memory CD4+ T cells from blood. The receptors here all came from a man aged 25-45 years with type 1 diabetes.

This chain joins TRBV4-3 and TRBJ2-3, with a tentative D call TRBD2 (7 bases). Germline V gene lookup returns CDR1 LGHNA and CDR2 YSLEER. This CDR3 spans 16 amino acids. The V and J ends lost 0 bases and 4 bases respectively, with 14 bases between them. In DNA, the CDR3 is TGCGCCAGCAGCCAAGATTCGGGGGGCTTGGCAGATACGCAGTATTTT. The encoded protein is CASSQDSGGLADTQYF.

Worth noting for this clone: Possible read error: a much larger clone is one base away. Distinct nucleotide sequences in the sample also encode this CDR3. V gene TRBV28 combines with J gene TRBJ2-6; tentatively, D is TRBD2 (5 bases). Germline V gene lookup returns CDR1 MDHEN and CDR2 SYDVKM. V was cut by 2 bases and J by 4 bases, with 27 bases left in between. The CDR3 is 21 residues long. The CDR3 DNA sequence: TGTGCCAGCAGTTTAGGCCGATCGCGGCGGTGGGGAGACTTCGGGGCCAACGTCCTGACTTTC. Translated: CASSLGRSRRWGDFGANVLTF.

The V and J genes are TRBV29-1 and TRBJ2-5; the D is unclear. The CDR3 covers 13 residues. With 4 bases removed from V and 1 base from J, the gap between germline ends came to 10 bases. Germline assignment: CDR1 SQVTM and CDR2 ANQGSEA. DNA for the CDR3: TGCAGCGTTGTTCTGACTTCCCAAGAGACCCAGTACTTC. It translates to CSVVLTSQETQYF.

This clone was counted a few times. The CDR3 DNA follows: TGCGCCAGCAGCCAACAGGATCCTAGCACAGATACGCAGTATTTT. This sequence encodes CASSQQDPSTDTQYF. This rearrangement joins TRBV4-1 to TRBJ2-3, with D hard to call. The V gene lost 2 bases and the J gene lost 0 bases, with 9 bases spanning the gap. Germline V lookup: CDR1 MGHRA, CDR2 YSYEKL. The CDR3 contains 15 residues.

The chain recombines TRBV6-1 with TRBJ2-2, with no clear D. V was cut by 3 bases and J by 3 bases, with 5 bases left in between. There are 13 residues in the CDR3. Per the germline V gene, CDR1 is MNHNS and CDR2 is SASEGT. CDR3 amino acids: CASSESYTGELFF. DNA for the CDR3: TGTGCCAGCAGTGAGTCCTACACCGGGGAGCTGTTTTTT.

The chain carries TRBV13 and TRBJ2-7; D gene uncertain. CDR3 length equals 15 residues. The germline gives CDR1 PRHDT, CDR2 FYEKMQ (reference sequence). V lost 4 bases to trimming and J lost 6 bases, with 19 bases between them. CDR3 loop: CASSSPRAAFTEQYF. In nucleotides, the CDR3 is TGTGCCAGCAGCTCTCCCCGGGCAGCTTTTACCGAGCAGTACTTC.

The chain recombines TRBV27 with TRBJ2-6; either TRBD1 or TRBD2 may fit D (5 bases each). V lost 3 bases and J lost 4, with 10 bases in between. CDR3 length equals 15 residues. Germline CDR1 and CDR2: MNHEY and SMNVEV (reference sequence). This CDR3 reads CASSFLGAGANVLTF. In DNA, the CDR3 is TGTGCCAGCAGTTTCCTCGGGGCCGGGGCCAACGTCCTGACTTTC.

The chain has TRBV7-6 and TRBJ1-5; possibly TRBD1 for D (5 bases). Germline loops: CDR1 SGHVS, CDR2 FNYEAQ. V gave up 8 bases and J gave up 6 bases, with 14 bases separating them. The CDR3 totals 13 residues. CDR3 amino acids: CASARSGSQPQHF. In nucleotides, the CDR3 is TGTGCCAGCGCCCGTTCAGGGAGTCAGCCCCAGCATTTT.

The chain has TRBV19 and TRBJ2-5; no definite D call. This CDR3 spans 14 amino acids. Trimming removed 1 base at V and 4 bases at J, with 10 bases between. CDR1 and CDR2 from the germline V gene are LNHDA and SQIVND (reference sequence). This chain's CDR3 is CASSIGPSGETQYF. The CDR3 coding sequence is TGTGCCAGTAGTATAGGTCCCTCTGGAGAGACCCAGTACTTC.

The chain uses TRBV27 and TRBJ2-5; D possibly corresponds to TRBD2 (5 bases). V lost 6 bases and J 2 bases, leaving 10 bases between the germline ends. Germline V gene sequence: CDR1 MNHEY, CDR2 SMNVEV (reference sequence). This CDR3 is built from 13 residues. The CDR3 DNA is TGTGCCAGCAGGGTGGGAGCTCAAGAGACCCAGTACTTC. It codes for CASRVGAQETQYF.

The chain has TRBV5-4 and TRBJ2-1; 12 bases agree with TRBD2. Germline assignment: CDR1 SGHNT and CDR2 YYREEE (reference sequence). The CDR3 totals 16 residues. The ends lost 4 bases at V and 2 bases at J; junction bases unmatched: 4. DNA of the CDR3: TGTGCCAGCAGCCGGACTAGCGGGGACACCTACAATGAGCAGTTCTTC. Protein: CASSRTSGDTYNEQFF.

In this sample, this clone turned up many times. V usage is TRBV5-1 and J usage is TRBJ1-2; TRBD1 matches at 7 bases. The CDR3 runs 14 residues. Germline CDR1 SGHRS, CDR2 YFSETQ. Trimming cost V 7 bases and J 7 bases; bases outside gene matches: 13. DNA of the CDR3: TGCGCCAGCGGGCCCGACAGGGAGGCTGGTGGCTACACCTTC. Translation gives CASGPDREAGGYTF.

J is TRBJ1-6 and V is TRBV6-5; D is undetermined. Germline-derived CDR1 and CDR2 are MNHEY and SVGAGI. The CDR3 contains 15 residues. V lost 5 bases, J lost 2 bases, and 10 bases lay in between. The CDR3 protein is CASSRAGTYNSPLHF. The DNA of the CDR3 is TGTGCCAGCAGTCGTGCCGGGACCTATAATTCACCCCTCCACTTT.

Only a few counts were recorded for this clone. The chain is built from TRBV30 and TRBJ1-6; D is possibly TRBD1 (5 bases). Germline values: CDR1 GTSNPN, CDR2 SVGIG (reference sequence). The CDR3 loop spans 15 amino acids. The V end lost 0 bases, the J end lost 8 bases, and 14 bases lay between the germline ends. CDR3 sequence: CAWSVSGGLDSPLHF. The CDR3 nucleotides read TGTGCCTGGAGTGTATCCGGGGGGTTGGATTCACCCCTCCACTTT.

The chain is built from TRBV30 and TRBJ2-3; 9 bases fit TRBD2. The V segment lost 0 bases and the J segment 6 bases; nucleotides outside the gene matches: 4. CDR3 length: 14 amino acids. Germline V CDR1 and CDR2: GTSNPN, SVGIG (reference sequence). The CDR3 spells CAWSVGGGADTQYF. For the CDR3, the DNA is TGTGCCTGGAGTGTAGGCGGGGGGGCGGATACGCAGTATTTT.

The V and J genes are TRBV14 and TRBJ2-7, with TRBD2 matching 9 bases. The CDR3 has 14 amino acids. Losses at the gene ends were 2 bases for V and 6 bases for J; bases not matched to a gene: 5. Germline loops: CDR1 SGHDN, CDR2 FVKESK. The CDR3 sequence: CASSQPGLAIEQYF. CDR3 coding DNA: TGTGCCAGCAGCCAACCGGGACTAGCAATCGAGCAGTACTTC. Full variable domain (rest looked up from reference TRBV14 and TRBJ2-7): EAGVTQFPSHSVIEKGQTVTLRCDPISGHDNLYWYRRVMGKEIKFLLHFVKESKQDESGMPNNRFLAERTGGTYSTLKVQPAELEDSGVYFCASSQPGLAIEQYFGPGTRLTVT.

This clone turned up a few times. This sequence joins TRBV7-2 and TRBJ2-1, with a possible D match to TRBD1 (6 bases). The CDR3 loop spans 17 amino acids. Looked up from germline, CDR1 is SGHTA and CDR2 is FQGNSA. Deletions cut 3 bases from V and 3 bases from J, with 18 bases between. CDR3 residues: CASSLGAGTSLYNEQFF. The CDR3, as DNA: TGTGCCAGCAGCTTGGGGGCCGGGACGAGCCTCTACAATGAGCAGTTCTTC.